Each of the 2 T cell receptor beta chains below was sequenced from the same sample in a study of cytomegalovirus exposure and HLA in healthy donors. The primer mix had 60 Vbeta and 13 Jbeta primers. Libraries were prepared by immunoSEQ multiplex PCR; TCRdb keeps only in-frame clonotypes and omits some of them. The sample shows 150,000 to 200,000 clones, 84% of them seen only once. Sequencing input: PBMCs. Receptors were obtained from a young man in good health and CMV-seronegative.

The gene calls are TRBV7-9 and TRBJ2-2, with 11 bases identical to TRBD2. J was trimmed by 3 bases and V by 5 bases; bases with no gene match: 8. The germline gives CDR1 SEHNR, CDR2 FQNEAQ (reference sequence). CDR3 length equals 17 residues. As DNA, the CDR3 is TGTGCCAGCAGCGTTCTTACTAGCGGGAGCTACACCGGGGAGCTGTTTTTT. Protein product: CASSVLTSGSYTGELFF.

V gene TRBV7-6 combines with J gene TRBJ1-6; 10 bases fit TRBD1. This CDR3 has 15 residues. The J segment lost 10 bases and the V segment lost 5 bases, leaving 8 bases of the junction unmatched. The V gene's germline CDR1 is SGHVS and CDR2 FNYEAQ. For the CDR3, the DNA is TGTGCCAGCAGCCGAAAGACAGGGGGCACATCACCCCTCCACTTT. Amino acid sequence: CASSRKTGGTSPLHF.